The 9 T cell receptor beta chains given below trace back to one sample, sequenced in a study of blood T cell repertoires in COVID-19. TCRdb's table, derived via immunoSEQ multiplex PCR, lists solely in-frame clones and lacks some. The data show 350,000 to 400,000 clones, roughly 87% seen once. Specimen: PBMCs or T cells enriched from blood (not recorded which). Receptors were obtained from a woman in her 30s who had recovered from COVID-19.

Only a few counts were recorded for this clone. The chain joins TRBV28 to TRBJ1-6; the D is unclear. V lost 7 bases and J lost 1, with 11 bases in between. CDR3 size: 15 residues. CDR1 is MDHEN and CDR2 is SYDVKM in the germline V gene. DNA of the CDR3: TGTGCCAGCACCCTCCGTATGTCCTATAATTCACCCCTCCACTTT. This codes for CASTLRMSYNSPLHF.

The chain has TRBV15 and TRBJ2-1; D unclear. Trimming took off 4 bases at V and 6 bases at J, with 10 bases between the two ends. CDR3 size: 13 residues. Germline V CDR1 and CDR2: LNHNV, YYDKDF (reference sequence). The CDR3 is CATSTASGNEQFF. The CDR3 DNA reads TGTGCCACCAGCACCGCTTCAGGCAATGAGCAGTTCTTC.

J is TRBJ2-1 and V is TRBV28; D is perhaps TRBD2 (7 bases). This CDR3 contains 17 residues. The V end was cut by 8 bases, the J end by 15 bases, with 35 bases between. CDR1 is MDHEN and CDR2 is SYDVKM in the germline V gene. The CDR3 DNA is TGTGCCAGCGTAGGACAGCCTATGCGGGAGAGGTCGTCGAGAGGGTTCTTC. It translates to CASVGQPMRERSSRGFF.

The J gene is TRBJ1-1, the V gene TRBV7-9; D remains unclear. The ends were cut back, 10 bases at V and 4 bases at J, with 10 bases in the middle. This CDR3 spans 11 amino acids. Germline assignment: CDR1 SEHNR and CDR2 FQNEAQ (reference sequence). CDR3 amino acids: CATLVATEAFF. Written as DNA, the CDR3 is TGTGCCACCTTAGTCGCCACTGAAGCTTTCTTT.

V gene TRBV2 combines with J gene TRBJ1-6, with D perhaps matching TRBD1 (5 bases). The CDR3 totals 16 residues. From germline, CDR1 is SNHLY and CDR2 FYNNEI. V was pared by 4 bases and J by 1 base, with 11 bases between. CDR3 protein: CASSVQGGSYNSPLHF. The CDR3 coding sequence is TGTGCCAGCAGTGTCCAGGGTGGTTCCTATAATTCACCCCTCCACTTT.

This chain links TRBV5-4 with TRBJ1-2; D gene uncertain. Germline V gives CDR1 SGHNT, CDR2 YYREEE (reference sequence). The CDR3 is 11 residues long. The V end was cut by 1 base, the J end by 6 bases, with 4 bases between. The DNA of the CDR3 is TGTGCCAGCAGCTTGTCTGATGGCTACACCTTC. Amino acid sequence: CASSLSDGYTF.

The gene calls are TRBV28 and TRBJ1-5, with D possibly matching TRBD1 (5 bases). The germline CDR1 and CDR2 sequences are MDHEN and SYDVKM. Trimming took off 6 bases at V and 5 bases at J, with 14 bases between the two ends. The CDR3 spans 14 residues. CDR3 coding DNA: TGTGCCAGCAGCCCCCCCGACAGCGATCAGCCCCAGCATTTT. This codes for CASSPPDSDQPQHF.

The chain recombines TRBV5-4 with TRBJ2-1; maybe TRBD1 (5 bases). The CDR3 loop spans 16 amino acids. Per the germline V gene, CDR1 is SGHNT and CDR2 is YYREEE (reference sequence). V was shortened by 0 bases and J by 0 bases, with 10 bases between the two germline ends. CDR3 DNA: TGTGCCAGCAGCTTGGGGGGCTTACGCTCCTACAATGAGCAGTTCTTC. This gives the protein CASSLGGLRSYNEQFF.

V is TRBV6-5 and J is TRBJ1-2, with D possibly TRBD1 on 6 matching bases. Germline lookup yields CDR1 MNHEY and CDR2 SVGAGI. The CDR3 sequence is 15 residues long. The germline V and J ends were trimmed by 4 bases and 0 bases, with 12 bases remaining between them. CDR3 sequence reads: CASSWGLGSNYGYTF. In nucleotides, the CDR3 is TGTGCCAGCAGTTGGGGGCTTGGGTCTAACTATGGCTACACCTTC.